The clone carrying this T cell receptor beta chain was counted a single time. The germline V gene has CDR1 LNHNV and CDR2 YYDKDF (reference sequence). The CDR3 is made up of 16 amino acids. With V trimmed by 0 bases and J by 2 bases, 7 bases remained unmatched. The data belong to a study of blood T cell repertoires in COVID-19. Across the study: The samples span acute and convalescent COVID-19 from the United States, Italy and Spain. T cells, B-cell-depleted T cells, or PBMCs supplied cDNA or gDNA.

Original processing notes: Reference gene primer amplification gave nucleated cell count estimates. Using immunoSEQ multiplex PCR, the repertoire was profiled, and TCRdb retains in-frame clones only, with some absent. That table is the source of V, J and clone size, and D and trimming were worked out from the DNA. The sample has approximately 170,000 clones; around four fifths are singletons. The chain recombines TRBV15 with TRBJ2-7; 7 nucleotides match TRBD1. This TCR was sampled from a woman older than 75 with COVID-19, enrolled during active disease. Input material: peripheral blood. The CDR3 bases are TGTGCCACCAGCAGAGATAAGGGGGCGCACCCCTACGAGCAGTACTTC. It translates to CATSRDKGAHPYEQYF.